This T cell receptor beta chain stems from a study of Ad26.COV2.S vaccination and SARS-CoV-2 variants. Study-level findings and limits: Vaccinees reportedly had broad spike-specific CD8+ and CD4+ T cell responses.

CDR3 length equals 15 residues. Per germline, CDR1 SNHLY and CDR2 FYNNEI. V dropped 8 bases and J dropped 3 bases, with 16 bases sitting between them. The treatment is: some 20 received Ad26.COV2.S at low or high dose, single or two shots; several received placebo; per-sample allocation not given. All samples were drawn on day 63, counting from the first vaccine or placebo injection. Concerning this clone itself: Its antigen is unknown.

Assay: immunoSEQ multiplex PCR; the TCRdb copy retains only in-frame clones and omits some. The table includes under 300,000 clones, approximately 90% detected once. The chain combines TRBV2 with TRBJ2-2; a possible D gene is TRBD2 (7 bases). Sequences were derived from peripheral blood, sampled in a trial of Ad26.COV2.S vaccine versus placebo. This clonotype originated in a person aged 18-65 years who received the Ad26.COV2.S COVID-19 vaccine or a placebo. The CDR3: CASHWEGGYTGELFF. CDR3 sequence (DNA): TGTGCCAGCCACTGGGAGGGGGGGTACACCGGGGAGCTGTTTTTT.